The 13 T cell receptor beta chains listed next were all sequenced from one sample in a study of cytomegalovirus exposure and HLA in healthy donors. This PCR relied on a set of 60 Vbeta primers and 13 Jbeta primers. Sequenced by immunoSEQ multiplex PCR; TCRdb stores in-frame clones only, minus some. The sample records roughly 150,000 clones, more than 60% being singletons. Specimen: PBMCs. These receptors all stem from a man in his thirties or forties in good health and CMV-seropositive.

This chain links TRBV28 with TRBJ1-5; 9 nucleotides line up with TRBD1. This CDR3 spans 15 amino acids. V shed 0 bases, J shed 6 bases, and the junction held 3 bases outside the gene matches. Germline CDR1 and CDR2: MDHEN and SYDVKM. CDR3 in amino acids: CASSLWPGQGQPQHF. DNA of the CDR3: TGTGCCAGCAGTTTATGGCCGGGACAGGGTCAGCCCCAGCATTTT.

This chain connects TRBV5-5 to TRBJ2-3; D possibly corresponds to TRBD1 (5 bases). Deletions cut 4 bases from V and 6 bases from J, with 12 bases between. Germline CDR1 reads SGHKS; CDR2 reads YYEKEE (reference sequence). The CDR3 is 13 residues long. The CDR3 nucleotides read TGTGCCAGCAGCAAGGGGTGGTCCGATACGCAGTATTTT. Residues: CASSKGWSDTQYF.

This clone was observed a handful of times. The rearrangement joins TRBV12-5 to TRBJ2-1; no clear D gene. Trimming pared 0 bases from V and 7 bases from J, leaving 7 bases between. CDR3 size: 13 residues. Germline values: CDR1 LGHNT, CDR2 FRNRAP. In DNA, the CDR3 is TGTGCTAGTGGTTTGGTACTTTATAATGAGCAGTTCTTC. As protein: CASGLVLYNEQFF.

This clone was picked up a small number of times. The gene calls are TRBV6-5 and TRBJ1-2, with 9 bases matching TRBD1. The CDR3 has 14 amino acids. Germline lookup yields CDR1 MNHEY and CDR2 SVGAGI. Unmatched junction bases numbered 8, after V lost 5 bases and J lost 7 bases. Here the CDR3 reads CASSVTGTGSGYTF. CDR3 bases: TGTGCCAGCAGTGTAACCGGGACAGGGAGTGGCTACACCTTC.

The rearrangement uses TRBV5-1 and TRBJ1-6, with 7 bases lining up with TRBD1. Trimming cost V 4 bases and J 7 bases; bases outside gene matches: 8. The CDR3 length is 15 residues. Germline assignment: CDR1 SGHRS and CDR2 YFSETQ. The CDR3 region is CASSDTTGFNSPLHF. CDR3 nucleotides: TGCGCCAGCAGCGACACGACAGGGTTCAATTCACCCCTCCACTTT.

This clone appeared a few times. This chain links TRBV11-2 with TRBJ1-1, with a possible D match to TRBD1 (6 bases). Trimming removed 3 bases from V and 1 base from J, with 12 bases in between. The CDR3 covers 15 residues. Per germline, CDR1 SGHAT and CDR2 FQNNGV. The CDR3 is CASSFQTGSNTEAFF. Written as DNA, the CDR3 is TGTGCCAGCAGCTTCCAAACAGGGTCGAACACTGAAGCTTTCTTT. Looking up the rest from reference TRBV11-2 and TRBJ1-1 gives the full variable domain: EAGVAQSPRYKIIEKRQSVAFWCNPISGHATLYWYQQILGQGPKLLIQFQNNGVVDDSQLPKDRFSAERLKGVDSTLKIQPAKLEDSAVYLCASSFQTGSNTEAFFGQGTRLTVV.

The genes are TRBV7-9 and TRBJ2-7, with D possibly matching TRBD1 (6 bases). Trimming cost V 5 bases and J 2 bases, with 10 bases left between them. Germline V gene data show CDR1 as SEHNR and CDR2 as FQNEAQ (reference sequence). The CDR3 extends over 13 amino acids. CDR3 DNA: TGTGCCAGCAGCGCAGGGGATGCCTACGAGCAGTACTTC. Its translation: CASSAGDAYEQYF.

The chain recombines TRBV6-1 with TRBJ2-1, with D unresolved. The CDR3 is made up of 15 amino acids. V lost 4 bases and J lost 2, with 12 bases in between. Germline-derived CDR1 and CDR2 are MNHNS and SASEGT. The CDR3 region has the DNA TGTGCCAGCAGTGGAGACTTATCCCCCTACAATGAGCAGTTCTTC. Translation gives CASSGDLSPYNEQFF.

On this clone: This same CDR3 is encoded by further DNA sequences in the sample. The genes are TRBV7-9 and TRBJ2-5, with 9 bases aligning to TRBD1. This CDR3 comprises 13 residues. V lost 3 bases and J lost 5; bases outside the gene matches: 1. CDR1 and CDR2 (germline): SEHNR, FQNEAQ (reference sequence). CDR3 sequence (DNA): TGTGCCAGCAGCTTTGGACAGGGGGAGACCCAGTACTTC. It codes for CASSFGQGETQYF.

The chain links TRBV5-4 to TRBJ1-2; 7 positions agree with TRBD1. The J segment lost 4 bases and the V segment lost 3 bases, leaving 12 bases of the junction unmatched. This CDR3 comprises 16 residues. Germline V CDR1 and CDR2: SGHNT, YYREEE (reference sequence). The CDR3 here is CASSSKTGARGYGYTF. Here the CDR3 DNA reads TGTGCCAGCAGCTCGAAAACAGGGGCTAGGGGCTATGGCTACACCTTC. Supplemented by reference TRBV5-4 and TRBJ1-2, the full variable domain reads ETGVTQSPTHLIKTRGQQVTLRCSSQSGHNTVSWYQQALGQGPQFIFQYYREEENGRGNFPPRFSGLQFPNYSSELNVNALELDDSALYLCASSSKTGARGYGYTFGSGTRLTVV.

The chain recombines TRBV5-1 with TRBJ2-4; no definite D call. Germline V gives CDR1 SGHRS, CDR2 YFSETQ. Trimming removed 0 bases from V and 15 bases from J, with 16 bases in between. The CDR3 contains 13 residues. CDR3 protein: CASSLVSRSDAYF. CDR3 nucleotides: TGCGCCAGCAGCTTGGTCAGCCGGAGTGACGCGTACTTC. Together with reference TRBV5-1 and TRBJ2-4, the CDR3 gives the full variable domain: KAGVTQTPRYLIKTRGQQVTLSCSPISGHRSVSWYQQTPGQGLQFLFEYFSETQRNKGNFPGRFSGRQFSNSRSEMNVSTLELGDSALYLCASSLVSRSDAYFGAGTRLSVL.

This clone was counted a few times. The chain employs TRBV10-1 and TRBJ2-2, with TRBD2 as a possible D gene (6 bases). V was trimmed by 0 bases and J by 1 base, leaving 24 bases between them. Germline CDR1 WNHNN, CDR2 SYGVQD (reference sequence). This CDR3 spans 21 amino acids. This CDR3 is CASSESLKPSYLRENTGELFF. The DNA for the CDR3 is TGCGCCAGCAGTGAGTCCCTGAAACCTTCATATTTGCGGGAGAACACCGGGGAGCTGTTTTTT.

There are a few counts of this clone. The CDR3 loop is CSVGSTSEGGFSGANVLTF. As DNA, the CDR3 is TGCAGCGTTGGAAGTACCTCCGAGGGAGGCTTCTCTGGGGCCAACGTCCTGACTTTC. The chain combines TRBV29-1 with TRBJ2-6; D might be TRBD2 (6 bases). Germline CDR1 SQVTM, CDR2 ANQGSEA. V lost 4 bases to trimming and J lost 0 bases, with 22 bases between them. This CDR3 region has 19 residues.